The 32 T cell receptor beta chains below all came from one sample that was sequenced in a study of Ad26.COV2.S vaccination and SARS-CoV-2 variants. The treatment was: some 20 received Ad26.COV2.S at low or high dose, single or two shots; five or six received placebo; per-sample allocation not given. Day 63 after the first injection of vaccine or placebo was the sampling time. TCRdb's copy holds only in-frame clones and misses some; the assay was immunoSEQ multiplex PCR. Of about 350,000 clones in the sample, 85% were seen once. The sequencing here drew on peripheral blood, taken in a trial of Ad26.COV2.S vaccine versus placebo. These TCRs come from a person aged 18-65 years who received the Ad26.COV2.S COVID-19 vaccine or a placebo.

The rearrangement joins TRBV13 to TRBJ2-5; 11 bases map to TRBD2. V lost 3 bases to trimming and J lost 3 bases; unmatched junction nucleotides: 3. This CDR3 region has 15 residues. Germline V gives CDR1 PRHDT, CDR2 FYEKMQ (reference sequence). The CDR3 bases are TGTGCCAGCAGCTTCGGGACTAGCGGCGAAGAGACCCAGTACTTC. This encodes CASSFGTSGEETQYF.

The rearrangement joins TRBV9 to TRBJ2-7, with 7 positions matching TRBD1. The CDR3 is 14 amino acids. Trimming at V came to 3 bases and at J to 1 base, leaving 4 bases not matched to a gene. Germline CDR1 and CDR2: SGDLS and YYNGEE. CDR3 sequence: CASSASTGSYEQYF. The CDR3 DNA reads TGTGCCAGCAGCGCGTCGACAGGGTCCTACGAGCAGTACTTC. Complete variable domain (other parts from reference TRBV9 and TRBJ2-7): DSGVTQTPKHLITATGQRVTLRCSPRSGDLSVYWYQQSLDQGLQFLIQYYNGEERAKGNILERFSAQQFPDLHSELNLSSLELGDSALYFCASSASTGSYEQYFGPGTRLTVT.

The chain couples TRBV7-9 to TRBJ2-3, with D uncertain. The CDR3 consists of 11 residues. The germline V and J ends were trimmed by 0 bases and 5 bases, with 0 bases remaining between them. Germline V gene data show CDR1 as SEHNR and CDR2 as FQNEAQ (reference sequence). In DNA form, the CDR3 reads TGTGCCAGCAGCTTAGCAGATACGCAGTATTTT. This gives the protein CASSLADTQYF.

V usage is TRBV12-3 or TRBV12-4 and J usage is TRBJ1-5; no clear D gene. This CDR3 region has 13 residues. V lost 2 bases and J lost 5, with 7 bases in between. This CDR3 reads CASSLIEDQPQHF. In nucleotides, the CDR3 is TGTGCCAGCAGTTTAATCGAAGATCAGCCCCAGCATTTT.

This chain connects TRBV28 to TRBJ2-7; the D is unclear. The CDR3 covers 14 residues. The germline V gene has CDR1 MDHEN and CDR2 SYDVKM. Trimming removed 6 bases from V and 1 base from J, with 13 bases in between. The CDR3, as DNA: TGTGCCAGCAGCCCCCCCCAGAATTCCTACGAGCAGTACTTC. The encoded protein is CASSPPQNSYEQYF.

This chain joins TRBV5-1 and TRBJ2-7; D is ambiguous. The CDR3 runs 13 residues. CDR1 and CDR2 from the germline V gene are SGHRS and YFSETQ. The V end lost 4 bases, the J end lost 6 bases, and 14 bases lay between the germline ends. CDR3 region: CASSLPDGTEQYF. In nucleotides, the CDR3 is TGCGCCAGCAGCCTCCCCGACGGAACCGAGCAGTACTTC.

J is TRBJ1-2 and V is TRBV2; D is perhaps TRBD1 (6 bases). This CDR3 is built from 14 residues. The V gene lost 7 bases and the J gene lost 8 bases, with 20 bases spanning the gap. Germline values: CDR1 SNHLY, CDR2 FYNNEI. As DNA, the CDR3 is TGTGCCAGCATTAGCAGGGGTCCCTCGGGGGGCTACACCTTC. This gives the protein CASISRGPSGGYTF.

This clone was detected a few times. V usage is TRBV9 and J usage is TRBJ2-7; TRBD1 agrees at 12 bases. The J segment lost 3 bases and the V segment lost 3 bases, leaving 4 bases of the junction unmatched. The length of the CDR3 is 15 residues. Germline lookup yields CDR1 SGDLS and CDR2 YYNGEE. Here the CDR3 DNA reads TGTGCCAGCAGCGCGGGACAGGGGGCGGGCTACGAGCAGTACTTC. Residues: CASSAGQGAGYEQYF.

V usage is TRBV15 and J usage is TRBJ2-7; D is perhaps TRBD1 or TRBD2 (5 bases each). The CDR3 sequence is 14 residues long. Germline CDR1 and CDR2: LNHNV and YYDKDF (reference sequence). V was clipped by 0 bases and J by 6 bases, with 12 bases between them. The CDR3 spells CATSRDLLGVEQYF. The CDR3 DNA sequence: TGTGCCACCAGCAGAGATCTTTTGGGGGTCGAGCAGTACTTC.

V gene TRBV20-1 combines with J gene TRBJ2-2, with a weak D call TRBD1 (5 bases). V lost 3 bases, J lost 0 bases, and 11 bases lay in between. From germline, CDR1 is DFQATT and CDR2 SNEGSKA (reference sequence). CDR3 length equals 15 residues. The CDR3 nucleotides read TGCAGTGCTAGTAATGCCAGGGCGAACACCGGGGAGCTGTTTTTT. This sequence encodes CSASNARANTGELFF.

V gene TRBV18 combines with J gene TRBJ1-1; D is ambiguous. CDR1 is KGHSH and CDR2 is LQKENI in the germline V gene. V was clipped by 3 bases and J by 6 bases, with 11 bases between them. There are 13 residues in the CDR3. CDR3: CASSPTQLPEAFF. The DNA of the CDR3 is TGTGCCAGCTCACCGACACAGCTACCTGAAGCTTTCTTT.

This chain joins TRBV4-3 and TRBJ1-1; a possible D gene is TRBD1 (6 bases). Trimming shortened V by 0 bases and J by 5 bases, and 13 bases separated the two germline ends. The CDR3 is 15 amino acids. Germline CDR1 reads LGHNA; CDR2 reads YSLEER. The CDR3 here is CASSQERGGLTEAFF. The CDR3 bases are TGCGCCAGCAGCCAAGAGAGGGGGGGCTTAACTGAAGCTTTCTTT.

The V call is TRBV7-2, the J call TRBJ1-1; possibly TRBD1 for D (6 bases). The CDR3 runs to 15 residues. Looked up from germline, CDR1 is SGHTA and CDR2 is FQGNSA. The V and J ends lost 1 base and 1 base respectively, with 10 bases between them. CDR3 residues: CASSLVGGKNTEAFF. The CDR3 DNA is TGTGCCAGCAGCTTAGTTGGGGGCAAGAACACTGAAGCTTTCTTT.

V usage is TRBV15 and J usage is TRBJ1-1; 10 nucleotides agree with TRBD1. This CDR3 is built from 15 residues. Germline V gene sequence: CDR1 LNHNV, CDR2 YYDKDF (reference sequence). The V gene end was trimmed by 0 bases and the J gene end by 6 bases; junction bases not matched to a gene: 4. The CDR3: CATSRDIGQGAEAFF. CDR3 in DNA: TGTGCCACCAGCAGAGATATAGGACAGGGGGCTGAAGCTTTCTTT.

This clone has just a few counts. V is TRBV19 and J is TRBJ2-3; a weak D match, TRBD2 (6 bases). Trimming took 7 bases from V and 5 from J, leaving 13 bases between them. Germline loops: CDR1 LNHDA, CDR2 SQIVND (reference sequence). This CDR3 spans 13 amino acids. The CDR3 reads CASNDASEDTQYF. CDR3 sequence (DNA): TGTGCCAGTAACGATGCTAGCGAAGATACGCAGTATTTT.

The V gene is TRBV30, the J gene TRBJ2-1, with 9 bases that match TRBD1. The CDR3 is 16 amino acids. J was trimmed by 5 bases and V by 3 bases; bases with no gene match: 11. Germline values: CDR1 GTSNPN, CDR2 SVGIG (reference sequence). This chain's CDR3 is CAWSALQGARNNEQFF. The CDR3 bases are TGTGCCTGGAGCGCCCTACAGGGGGCGCGAAACAATGAGCAGTTCTTC.

The chain uses TRBV30 and TRBJ2-5, with 11 bases matching TRBD2. The CDR3 totals 18 residues. Germline CDR1 is GTSNPN and CDR2 is SVGIG (reference sequence). Losses at the gene ends were 0 bases for V and 4 bases for J; bases not matched to a gene: 13. CDR3 loop: CAWSVGVALAGAPETQYF. CDR3 bases: TGTGCCTGGAGTGTTGGGGTGGCACTAGCGGGAGCCCCAGAGACCCAGTACTTC.

This clone was observed a single time. The CDR3 loop reads CAGRLAGALQTQYF. DNA for the CDR3: TGTGCCGGTCGACTAGCGGGAGCTCTGCAGACCCAGTACTTC. The chain combines TRBV30 with TRBJ2-5; 12 bases agree with TRBD2. In germline, CDR1 is GTSNPN, CDR2 SVGIG (reference sequence). The V and J ends lost 8 bases and 6 bases, in that order; junction bases with no gene match: 10. CDR3 length: 14 amino acids.

The chain employs TRBV3-1 (or the pseudogene TRBV3-2) and TRBJ2-1; possible D gene TRBD2, 6 bases. Trimming pared 4 bases from V and 8 bases from J, leaving 21 bases between. Germline V gene lookup returns CDR1 LGHDT and CDR2 YNNKEL (reference sequence). CDR3 length: 16 residues. The CDR3 coding sequence is TGTGCCAGCAGCCGTATCCGCGGGGCTCTCGTGGATGAGCAGTTCTTC. This translates into CASSRIRGALVDEQFF.

Only a few counts were recorded for this clone. The chain uses TRBV7-2 and TRBJ2-7, with TRBD2 matching 7 bases. Per the germline V gene, CDR1 is SGHTA and CDR2 is FQGNSA. After removal of 4 bases from V and 5 bases from J, the junction contained 11 bases not matched to a gene. This CDR3 has 15 residues. CDR3 nucleotides: TGTGCCAGCAGCTCTAAAGCGGGGCCCAGGGACGAGCAGTACTTC. It is translated as CASSSKAGPRDEQYF.

This chain uses TRBV12-3 or TRBV12-4 with TRBJ2-5; 8 bases line up with TRBD1. The CDR3 contains 13 residues. With V trimmed by 6 bases and J by 4 bases, 4 bases remained unmatched. CDR3 sequence (DNA): TGTGCCAGCAGGACAGGACAGGGAGAGACCCAGTACTTC. This encodes CASRTGQGETQYF.

This rearrangement joins TRBV15 to TRBJ1-4; a weak D match, TRBD1 (6 bases). Germline V gene sequence: CDR1 LNHNV, CDR2 YYDKDF (reference sequence). The CDR3 spans 17 residues. Trimming pared 1 base from V and 7 bases from J, leaving 19 bases between. For the CDR3, the DNA is TGTGCCACCAGCAGAGCGCCAACGGGGGCAGGAGGTGAAAAACTGTTTTTT. Its translation: CATSRAPTGAGGEKLFF.

This chain joins TRBV5-8 and TRBJ2-7, with TRBD1 matching 9 bases. CDR3 length: 13 residues. From germline, CDR1 is SGHTS and CDR2 YDEGEE. J was trimmed by 7 bases and V by 5 bases; bases with no gene match: 7. The CDR3 protein is CASSPWTGEEQYF. The CDR3 region has the DNA TGTGCCAGCAGTCCGTGGACAGGGGAAGAGCAGTACTTC.

This clone was observed a handful of times. The gene calls are TRBV14 and TRBJ1-2; D unclear. In germline, CDR1 is SGHDN, CDR2 FVKESK. V dropped 3 bases and J dropped 4 bases, with 9 bases sitting between them. The CDR3 extends over 13 amino acids. As DNA, the CDR3 is TGTGCCAGCAGCCACGGGCCGTCCTATGGCTACACCTTC. Its translation is CASSHGPSYGYTF.

The CDR3 DNA reads as TGCGCCAGCAGCTTTCAACCCAGCTCTGGAAACACCATATATTTT. Its translation: CASSFQPSSGNTIYF. V is TRBV5-1 and J is TRBJ1-3; D is unclear. CDR3 length: 15 amino acids. Germline-derived CDR1 and CDR2 are SGHRS and YFSETQ. V dropped 2 bases and J dropped 0 bases, with 9 bases sitting between them.

This chain connects TRBV9 to TRBJ2-7, with 9 bases lining up with TRBD1. In germline, CDR1 is SGDLS, CDR2 YYNGEE. CDR3 size: 15 residues. V shed 2 bases, J shed 6 bases, and the junction held 9 bases outside the gene matches. This CDR3 is CASSVTGTGLLEQYF. In DNA, the CDR3 is TGTGCCAGCAGCGTCACCGGGACAGGGCTACTCGAGCAGTACTTC.

A remark on this clone: One junction end does not reproduce the germline sequence, and a read error may be involved. The J gene is TRBJ2-7, the V gene TRBV18; D may be TRBD1 (6 bases). Germline values: CDR1 KGHSH, CDR2 LQKENI. The CDR3 spans 15 residues. The CDR3 coding sequence is TGTGCCAGCTCACCACCGGCACAGGGCTCCGACGAGCAGTACTTC. Protein product: CASSPPAQGSDEQYF.

The rearrangement links TRBV2 to TRBJ2-1; 8 bases fit TRBD1. The germline gives CDR1 SNHLY, CDR2 FYNNEI. Losses at the gene ends were 5 bases for V and 11 bases for J; bases not matched to a gene: 8. This CDR3 is built from 13 residues. The CDR3 region has the DNA TGTGCCAGCAGTCAAGGACAGGGATCGAAGCAGTTCTTC. Its protein is CASSQGQGSKQFF.

This chain links TRBV10-2 with TRBJ1-6; D may be TRBD1 (5 bases). Germline V gives CDR1 WSHSY, CDR2 SAAADI. V lost 3 bases and J lost 6, with 9 bases in between. This CDR3 has 14 amino acids. The CDR3 loop is CASSEGTSNSPLHF. As DNA, the CDR3 is TGCGCCAGCAGTGAAGGGACTTCTAATTCACCCCTCCACTTT.

This clone was recorded at least ten times. This rearrangement joins TRBV2 to TRBJ1-1, with D possibly matching TRBD1 (6 bases). Trimming shortened V by 5 bases and J by 3 bases, and 13 bases separated the two germline ends. The CDR3 consists of 14 residues. Germline V gene data show CDR1 as SNHLY and CDR2 as FYNNEI. The CDR3 loop reads CASSRDRRDTEAFF. In DNA, the CDR3 is TGTGCCAGCAGTCGCGACAGGAGGGACACTGAAGCTTTCTTT.

The chain uses TRBV10-3 and TRBJ2-3, with D tentatively TRBD2 (6 bases). The V gene lost 8 bases and the J gene lost 0 bases, with 21 bases spanning the gap. Germline V lookup: CDR1 ENHRY, CDR2 SYGVKD. The CDR3 loop spans 17 amino acids. CDR3 bases: TGTGCCATCCGGACCCGCGGGGCGGTGTTGAGCACAGATACGCAGTATTTT. Translating it yields CAIRTRGAVLSTDTQYF.

This chain uses TRBV5-6 with TRBJ1-1; 12 bases line up with TRBD1. The length of the CDR3 is 16 residues. The germline V gene has CDR1 SGHDT and CDR2 YYEEEE. V gave up 4 bases and J gave up 1 base; unmatched junction bases: 5. The CDR3 reads CASSVGQGARNTEAFF. The CDR3 DNA sequence: TGTGCCAGCAGCGTGGGACAGGGGGCAAGGAACACTGAAGCTTTCTTT.